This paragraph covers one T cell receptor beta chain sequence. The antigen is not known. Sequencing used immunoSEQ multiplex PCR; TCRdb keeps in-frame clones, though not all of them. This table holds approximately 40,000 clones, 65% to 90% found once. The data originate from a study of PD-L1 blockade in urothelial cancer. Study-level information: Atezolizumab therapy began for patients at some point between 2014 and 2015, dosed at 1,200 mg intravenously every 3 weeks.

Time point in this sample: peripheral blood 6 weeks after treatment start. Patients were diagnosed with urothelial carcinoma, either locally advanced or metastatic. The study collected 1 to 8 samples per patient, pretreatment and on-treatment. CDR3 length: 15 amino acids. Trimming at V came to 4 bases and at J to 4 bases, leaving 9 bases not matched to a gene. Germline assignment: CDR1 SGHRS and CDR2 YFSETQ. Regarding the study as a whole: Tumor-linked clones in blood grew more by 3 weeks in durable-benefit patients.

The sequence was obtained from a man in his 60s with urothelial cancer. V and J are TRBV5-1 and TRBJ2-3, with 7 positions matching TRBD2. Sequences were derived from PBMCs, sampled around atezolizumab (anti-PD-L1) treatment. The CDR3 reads CASSHGTTPPDTQYF. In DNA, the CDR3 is TGCGCCAGCAGCCACGGGACTACGCCCCCAGATACGCAGTATTTT.